A single sample is the source of the 25 T cell receptor beta chains below, sequenced in a study of read filtering for tumor transcriptome and immune sequencing. From 300 to 400 ng of RNA, a library with molecular barcoded alpha/delta and beta/gamma adaptors was made. A single record per CDR3 protein comes from TCRdb applying MiXCR to the reads. The table shows over 90,000 distinct CDR3 sequences, with roughly 21% occurring only once. The material sequenced was a population of CD138-negative cells sorted from bone marrow. Receptors originate from a donor older than 35 with multiple myeloma.

This clonotype was seen ten or more times. This sequence joins TRBV6-5 and TRBJ2-1; TRBD1 might be the D (6 bases). The CDR3 is made up of 11 amino acids. Germline loops: CDR1 MNHEY, CDR2 SVGAGI. The V end lost 10 bases, the J end lost 8 bases, and 12 bases lay between the germline ends. The CDR3 bases are TGTGCCACTGGGAAGGGGGATGAGCAGTTCTTC. Protein product: CATGKGDEQFF.

Many counts were recorded for this clonotype. The chain couples TRBV20-1 to TRBJ2-1, with 9 bases matching TRBD2. The CDR3 is 14 residues long. CDR1 and CDR2 from the germline V gene are DFQATT and SNEGSKA (reference sequence). The V segment lost 6 bases and the J segment 9 bases; nucleotides outside the gene matches: 12. In DNA form, the CDR3 reads TGCAGTGCCCAGTTGTCTAGCGGGGTCGGTGAGCAGTTCTTC. It codes for CSAQLSSGVGEQFF.

There are a few counts of this clonotype. The chain uses TRBV6-1 and TRBJ1-1; perhaps TRBD1 as D (6 bases). Trimming took 4 bases from V and 3 from J, leaving 9 bases between them. Looked up from germline, CDR1 is MNHNS and CDR2 is SASEGT. There are 13 residues in the CDR3. CDR3 region: CASSVRTDTEAFF. The CDR3 bases are TGTGCCAGCAGTGTTAGGACAGACACTGAAGCTTTCTTT.

This chain links TRBV19 with TRBJ1-3; 7 positions match TRBD1. Germline V gene lookup returns CDR1 LNHDA and CDR2 SQIVND (reference sequence). V shed 4 bases and J 4 bases; nucleotides not matched to a gene: 4. This CDR3 is built from 14 residues. DNA for the CDR3: TGTGCCAGTAGTAGGGACAGTTTCGGAAACACCATATATTTT. It is translated as CASSRDSFGNTIYF.

This clonotype was found many times. Here the CDR3 reads CSVMQPPNTQYF. Written as DNA, the CDR3 is TGCAGCGTTATGCAGCCGCCCAATACGCAGTATTTT. The rearrangement joins TRBV29-1 to TRBJ2-3; D call uncertain. Per germline, CDR1 SQVTM and CDR2 ANQGSEA. The CDR3 sequence is 12 residues long. V lost 5 bases and J lost 7, with 13 bases in between.

In its sample, this clonotype was seen many times. This chain links TRBV18 with TRBJ2-7; the D gene is possibly TRBD1 (6 bases). Germline V lookup: CDR1 KGHSH, CDR2 LQKENI. This CDR3 is built from 14 residues. Trimming shortened V by 3 bases and J by 6 bases, and 15 bases separated the two germline ends. Here the CDR3 reads CASSPRTEAAEQYF. CDR3 coding DNA: TGTGCCAGCTCACCGCGGACAGAGGCGGCCGAGCAGTACTTC. Looking up the rest from reference TRBV18 and TRBJ2-7 gives the full variable domain: NAGVMQNPRHLVRRRGQEARLRCSPMKGHSHVYWYRQLPEEGLKFMVYLQKENIIDESGMPKERFSAEFPKEGPSILRIQQVVRGDSAAYFCASSPRTEAAEQYFGPGTRLTVT.

This clonotype has ten or more counts. CDR3 nucleotide sequence: TGCGCCAGCAGCCCCCAGGACAGGGCAGGTGATACGCAGTATTTT. As protein: CASSPQDRAGDTQYF. The chain couples TRBV5-1 to TRBJ2-3, with 8 bases identical to TRBD1. After removal of 4 bases from V and 6 bases from J, the junction contained 10 bases not matched to a gene. Germline CDR1 SGHRS, CDR2 YFSETQ. This CDR3 spans 15 amino acids.

This chain uses TRBV5-1 with TRBJ1-2, with D maybe TRBD1 (5 bases). Per the germline V gene, CDR1 is SGHRS and CDR2 is YFSETQ. The V end was cut by 0 bases, the J end by 8 bases, with 14 bases between. The CDR3 totals 14 residues. The DNA of the CDR3 is TGCGCCAGCAGCTTGGGGGGGATCGGTGCGGGCTACACCTTC. As protein: CASSLGGIGAGYTF.

This chain links TRBV12-3 or TRBV12-4 with TRBJ1-2, with D possibly being TRBD1 (6 bases). There are 15 residues in the CDR3. Deletions cut 4 bases from V and 4 bases from J, with 16 bases between. CDR3 in DNA: TGTGCCAGCAGTTATCCATCCGGGGGCATCTATGGCTACACCTTC. It encodes CASSYPSGGIYGYTF.

In its sample, this clonotype was seen many times. The chain uses TRBV29-1 and TRBJ2-3; tentative D call: TRBD1 (5 bases). The CDR3 length is 14 residues. Germline values: CDR1 SQVTM, CDR2 ANQGSEA. V gave up 3 bases and J gave up 4 bases, with 14 bases separating them. The CDR3 region has the DNA TGCAGCGTTGAGGGCCAGGGTGGCGCAGATACGCAGTATTTT. Its protein is CSVEGQGGADTQYF.

This clonotype has at least ten counts. The rearrangement uses TRBV6-2 or TRBV6-3 and TRBJ2-6; no reliable D call. Germline V gives CDR1 MNHEY, CDR2 SVGEGT. The CDR3 consists of 17 residues. Trimming shortened V by 5 bases and J by 0 bases, and 14 bases separated the two germline ends. CDR3 amino acids: CASSKETDSSGANVLTF. CDR3 DNA sequence: TGTGCCAGCAGTAAAGAGACGGATAGCTCTGGGGCCAACGTCCTGACTTTC.

A word on this clonotype: This may be a read error: a much more frequent sequence differs by one nucleotide. V gene TRBV12-3 or TRBV12-4 combines with J gene TRBJ2-3; D is perhaps TRBD1 or TRBD2 (6 bases each). Between the trimmed V and J ends, which lost 5 bases and 0 bases, there was a span of 15 bases. CDR3 length equals 16 residues. The CDR3 protein is CASSRLTGASTDTQYF. The CDR3 coding sequence is TGTGCCAGCAGTCGCCTAACGGGGGCAAGCACAGATACGCAGTATTTT.

This clonotype showed up just once. The V and J genes are TRBV5-1 and TRBJ2-3; maybe TRBD1 (6 bases). V was clipped by 4 bases and J by 1 base, with 10 bases between them. CDR1 is SGHRS and CDR2 is YFSETQ in the germline V gene. The CDR3 loop spans 14 amino acids. The CDR3: CASSRNRGTDTQYF. CDR3 coding DNA: TGCGCCAGCAGCCGGAACAGGGGCACAGATACGCAGTATTTT.

In the case of this clonotype: This may come from a read error, since a much larger clone is one base off. The genes are TRBV5-1 and TRBJ2-2, with 10 bases matching TRBD2. The CDR3 has 16 amino acids. Germline values: CDR1 SGHRS, CDR2 YFSETQ. For the CDR3, the DNA is TGCGCCAGCAGCTTGGAAGCGGGGGGGCTCACCGGGGGGCTGTTTTTT. It encodes CASSLEAGGLTGGLFF.

This clonotype was counted at least ten times. The V and J genes are TRBV29-1 and TRBJ2-1, with 9 bases lining up with TRBD2. V trimming: 2 bases; J trimming: 4 bases; junction bases outside the gene matches: 6. Germline loops: CDR1 SQVTM, CDR2 ANQGSEA. The CDR3 spans 15 residues. In DNA, the CDR3 is TGCAGCGTTGAACGGGGCGGGGGGGTTTACAATGAGCAGTTCTTC. This codes for CSVERGGGVYNEQFF.

To note about this clonotype: This may arise from a read error, as a much more abundant clone is one base away. V is TRBV28 and J is TRBJ2-1, with D unclear. The germline CDR1 and CDR2 sequences are MDHEN and SYDVKM. Trimming stripped 4 bases from V and 9 bases from J, with 7 bases between. This CDR3 has 11 amino acids. CDR3 sequence (DNA): TGTGCCAGCAGTTCTCAACCTGAGCAGTTCTTC. Its protein is CASSSQPEQFF.

This clonotype was picked up many times. This chain uses TRBV7-9 with TRBJ2-4, with TRBD2 as a possible D gene (6 bases). V lost 6 bases and J 0 bases, leaving 18 bases between the germline ends. CDR1 is SEHNR and CDR2 is FQNEAQ in the germline V gene (reference sequence). The CDR3 loop spans 17 amino acids. This CDR3 reads CASSFNIAELAKNIQYF. In nucleotides, the CDR3 is TGTGCCAGCAGTTTTAATATAGCGGAGCTAGCCAAAAACATTCAGTACTTC.

Many counts were recorded for this clonotype. This rearrangement joins TRBV6-5 to TRBJ2-1, with D unresolved. The CDR3 is made up of 11 amino acids. Trimming took 2 bases from V and 7 from J, leaving 3 bases between them. Germline CDR1 reads MNHEY; CDR2 reads SVGAGI. CDR3 DNA sequence: TGTGCCAGCAGTTACCTTAATGAGCAGTTCTTC. The encoded protein is CASSYLNEQFF.

This clonotype was recorded at least ten times. The CDR3 DNA is TGTGCCAGCAGTTACTCCCGGGTTAATGAGCAGTTCTTC. Translation gives CASSYSRVNEQFF. The rearrangement links TRBV6-5 to TRBJ2-1; D not certain. Trimming cost V 0 bases and J 7 bases, with 7 bases left between them. Germline values: CDR1 MNHEY, CDR2 SVGAGI. The CDR3 is 13 amino acids.

As regards this clonotype: Because it lacks the conserved phenylalanine or tryptophan at the end, this CDR3 is likely a read error. The DNA is left out, because the CDR3 cannot be placed on it with certainty; the CDR3 is given as TCRdb lists it. This chain's CDR3 is CSQKGATGEPFL. The chain couples TRBV29-1 to TRBJ2-2; the table calls TRBD1, which could not be checked here. From its first to its last residue, the CDR3 has 12 amino acids. In germline, CDR1 is SQVTM, CDR2 ANQGSEA.

This clonotype was seen only a few times. The rearrangement uses TRBV20-1 and TRBJ1-1; weak D call: TRBD1 (6 bases). Germline-derived CDR1 and CDR2 are DFQATT and SNEGSKA (reference sequence). V lost 3 bases and J 4 bases, leaving 9 bases between the germline ends. CDR3 length equals 12 residues. In DNA form, the CDR3 reads TGCAGTGCTAGGCCAGGGGTCACTGAAGCTTTCTTT. Protein product: CSARPGVTEAFF.

This clonotype appeared a few times. This chain links TRBV20-1 with TRBJ2-3; D not resolved. Germline lookup yields CDR1 DFQATT and CDR2 SNEGSKA (reference sequence). The CDR3 extends over 15 amino acids. The V end lost 2 bases, the J end lost 0 bases, and 12 bases lay between the germline ends. The CDR3 is CSARTLRLSTDTQYF. CDR3 nucleotide sequence: TGCAGTGCTAGAACTCTCCGCCTAAGCACAGATACGCAGTATTTT.

This chain connects TRBV5-1 to TRBJ2-5; a weak D match, TRBD2 (5 bases). Germline CDR1 is SGHRS and CDR2 is YFSETQ. This CDR3 comprises 13 residues. Trimming stripped 4 bases from V and 4 bases from J, with 11 bases between. The CDR3: CASSQEVGETQYF. The CDR3 nucleotides read TGCGCCAGCAGCCAGGAGGTCGGAGAGACCCAGTACTTC.

This clonotype was detected many times. The chain combines TRBV20-1 with TRBJ1-1; TRBD1 might be the D (5 bases). The CDR3 contains 14 residues. In germline, CDR1 is DFQATT, CDR2 SNEGSKA (reference sequence). V dropped 0 bases and J dropped 5 bases, with 13 bases sitting between them. The CDR3 bases are TGCAGTGCTAGAGAGTCCCGAGGGGTTACTGAAGCTTTCTTT. Translation: CSARESRGVTEAFF.

The sample holds many counts of this clonotype. CDR3 in amino acids: CASRGGQRSWDTQYF. In DNA, the CDR3 is TGTGCCAGCAGGGGGGGACAGCGAAGTTGGGATACGCAGTATTTT. The rearrangement links TRBV28 to TRBJ2-3, with D possibly being TRBD1 (7 bases). Germline assignment: CDR1 MDHEN and CDR2 SYDVKM. The CDR3 length is 15 residues. The V and J ends lost 6 bases and 6 bases respectively, with 19 bases between them.